Below, 29 T cell receptor beta chains from the same sample are listed, as sequenced in a study of identical twins (dated by TCRdb to 2015 to 2016). The library came from 5' RACE. Sequencing was carried out with an Illumina HiSeq 2000. The public reads were quality trimmed at Q25 with fastp and then assembled into clones with MiXCR by TCRdb, keeping productive beta chains. A single entry per CDR3 protein holds the most common genes and DNA from its merged rows. Here the sample has some 100,000 distinct CDR3 sequences; under 6.5% occur a single time. The ten largest clones take up around 12% of the sample. The sample consisted of memory T cells sorted from blood. This specimen's cell subset or site label, interpreted: CD45RO+ enriched T cells. The receptor set was obtained from a woman in her 50s in good health.

The chain has TRBV5-1 and TRBJ2-1; 9 positions match TRBD2. The CDR3 totals 15 residues. Unmatched junction bases numbered 9, after V lost 6 bases and J lost 5 bases. Looked up from germline, CDR1 is SGHRS and CDR2 is YFSETQ. The CDR3 region is CASKLGASGDNEQFF. CDR3 DNA sequence: TGCGCCAGCAAGCTGGGGGCTAGCGGGGACAATGAGCAGTTCTTC.

This clonotype showed up just a few times. J is TRBJ2-3 and V is TRBV18; 8 nucleotides line up with TRBD2. This CDR3 is 14 amino acids long. J gave up 2 bases and V 5 bases, and 3 bases lay outside the gene matches. Germline V gene data show CDR1 as KGHSH and CDR2 as LQKENI. The CDR3 bases are TGTGCCAGCTCAATGCGGGGGGCCACAGATACGCAGTATTTT. Translating gives CASSMRGATDTQYF. Filled out from reference TRBV18 and TRBJ2-3, the complete variable domain reads NAGVMQNPRHLVRRRGQEARLRCSPMKGHSHVYWYRQLPEEGLKFMVYLQKENIIDESGMPKERFSAEFPKEGPSILRIQQVVRGDSAAYFCASSMRGATDTQYFGPGTRLTVL.

This clonotype was seen repeatedly, ten times or more. The chain has TRBV20-1 and TRBJ1-1, with D possibly matching TRBD1 (5 bases). V lost 0 bases and J lost 4, with 12 bases in between. This CDR3 region has 14 residues. CDR1 is DFQATT and CDR2 is SNEGSKA in the germline V gene (reference sequence). The CDR3 region has the DNA TGCAGTGCTAGAGACGTTCAGGGAGGCACTGAAGCTTTCTTT. Its protein product is CSARDVQGGTEAFF.

The sample holds many counts of this clonotype. The V gene is TRBV21-1, the J gene TRBJ2-1; the D call in the table, TRBD2, was not verified against the DNA. TRBV21-1 is a recognized pseudogene. The CDR3 is 17 amino acids. The CDR3, as DNA: TGTGCCAGCAGCAACTCCCGACCGGGACTAGCCTACAATGAGCAGTTCTTC. It codes for CASSNSRPGLAYNEQFF.

This clonotype has a count of ten or more. J is TRBJ2-3 and V is TRBV20-1, with 14 bases lining up with TRBD2. Germline V gives CDR1 DFQATT, CDR2 SNEGSKA (reference sequence). The CDR3 covers 15 residues. CDR3 nucleotides: TGCAGCGCCTACGGGACTAGCGGGAGTTCAGATACGCAGTATTTT. It codes for CSAYGTSGSSDTQYF.

In this sample, this clonotype turned up a few times. V and J are TRBV12-3 or TRBV12-4 and TRBJ2-3, with 7 bases that match TRBD1. Unmatched junction bases numbered 15, after V lost 6 bases and J lost 0 bases. The CDR3 runs 18 residues. The CDR3 DNA follows: TGTGCCAGCAGCTCCTACAGGGGCCCACTTACTAGCACAGATACGCAGTATTTT. As protein: CASSSYRGPLTSTDTQYF.

This clonotype was found a few times. The chain links TRBV18 to TRBJ2-5; 8 bases match TRBD1. CDR3 size: 16 residues. Germline CDR1 and CDR2: KGHSH and LQKENI. Trimming at V came to 2 bases and at J to 1 base, leaving 6 bases not matched to a gene. The CDR3 reads CASSPLYDRGQETQYF. CDR3 DNA: TGTGCCAGCTCACCATTATATGACAGGGGCCAAGAGACCCAGTACTTC.

In this sample, this clonotype turned up many times. V gene TRBV28 combines with J gene TRBJ2-7, with 9 bases that match TRBD1. The CDR3 sequence is 16 residues long. Germline lookup yields CDR1 MDHEN and CDR2 SYDVKM. The ends lost 5 bases at V and 4 bases at J; junction bases unmatched: 12. CDR3 sequence: CASSTTGTGSGYEQYV. CDR3 nucleotide sequence: TGTGCCAGCAGTACCACCGGGACAGGGTCTGGATACGAGCAGTACGTC.

This clonotype came up a few times. The chain links TRBV3-1 to TRBJ2-3; TRBD1 agrees at 7 bases. The CDR3 is 15 amino acids. The V gene's germline CDR1 is LGHDT and CDR2 YNNKEL (reference sequence). V shed 2 bases and J 0 bases; nucleotides not matched to a gene: 2. The CDR3 spells CASSQLTGSTDTQYF. Here the CDR3 DNA reads TGTGCCAGCAGCCAACTGACAGGGAGCACAGATACGCAGTATTTT.

Points on this clonotype: This sequence may be a read error, since a much larger clone differs from it by one base. The rearrangement joins TRBV11-2 to TRBJ2-5, with TRBD2 as a possible D gene (5 bases). CDR1 is SGHAT, CDR2 FQNNGV, per germline. The V end was cut by 1 base, the J end by 9 bases, with 12 bases between. This CDR3 region has 13 residues. The CDR3 loop is CASSLGGFEAQYF. CDR3 DNA: TGTGCCAGCAGCTTAGGAGGGTTCGAGGCCCAGTACTTC.

This clonotype was observed many times. V and J are TRBV29-1 and TRBJ2-1; no firm D call. V lost 6 bases to trimming and J lost 6 bases, with 6 bases between them. The CDR3 totals 10 residues. Germline values: CDR1 SQVTM, CDR2 ANQGSEA. The CDR3 DNA follows: TGCAGCGTGGGGATCAATGAGCAGTTCTTC. The encoded protein is CSVGINEQFF.

This clonotype has a handful of counts. V gene TRBV6-5 combines with J gene TRBJ2-7, with a tentative D call TRBD2 (6 bases). V was clipped by 0 bases and J by 6 bases, with 21 bases between them. The CDR3 contains 17 residues. Germline V CDR1 and CDR2: MNHEY, SVGAGI. The CDR3 spells CASSYSGRAGLFGEQYF. The CDR3 region has the DNA TGTGCCAGCAGTTACTCGGGTCGGGCGGGACTTTTCGGCGAGCAGTACTTC.

This clonotype was found many times. The chain carries TRBV5-1 and TRBJ1-1; D gene unclear. The CDR3 extends over 14 amino acids. Germline CDR1 reads SGHRS; CDR2 reads YFSETQ. Trimming took 5 bases from V and 2 from J, leaving 13 bases between them. CDR3 in DNA: TGCGCCAGCAGTCTGGGATTCGGAAACACTGAAGCTTTCTTT. This sequence encodes CASSLGFGNTEAFF. Drawing the rest from reference TRBV5-1 and TRBJ1-1, the complete variable domain is KAGVTQTPRYLIKTRGQQVTLSCSPISGHRSVSWYQQTPGQGLQFLFEYFSETQRNKGNFPGRFSGRQFSNSRSEMNVSTLELGDSALYLCASSLGFGNTEAFFGQGTRLTVV.

This clonotype has ten or more counts. V usage is TRBV6-5 and J usage is TRBJ2-7; 10 bases map to TRBD2. The germline V gene has CDR1 MNHEY and CDR2 SVGAGI. The CDR3 has 17 amino acids. The junction had 11 bases not matched to a gene; V was cut back by 2 bases and J by 4 bases. The DNA for the CDR3 is TGTGCCAGCAGTTACGTCAAAGCGGGAGGGAAAGCGTACGAGCAGTACGTC. Translating it yields CASSYVKAGGKAYEQYV.

This clonotype appeared a few times. The rearrangement uses TRBV15 and TRBJ1-5; 11 positions agree with TRBD1. This CDR3 contains 16 residues. Germline assignment: CDR1 LNHNV and CDR2 YYDKDF (reference sequence). V was clipped by 0 bases and J by 7 bases; unmatched bases: 5. In nucleotides, the CDR3 is TGTGCCACCAGCAGAGATCCGGGACAGGGGGGGCAGCCCCAGCATTTT. This codes for CATSRDPGQGGQPQHF.

This clonotype was picked up many times. The V gene is TRBV28, the J gene TRBJ1-6; tentatively, D is TRBD1 (5 bases). V shed 5 bases and J shed 0 bases, with 11 bases lying between them. This CDR3 has 16 amino acids. Germline V lookup: CDR1 MDHEN, CDR2 SYDVKM. As DNA, the CDR3 is TGTGCCAGCAGTCGCGGGGGGAGCTCCTATAATTCACCCCTCCACTTT. Translating it yields CASSRGGSSYNSPLHF.

This clonotype has at least ten counts. The CDR3: CASSERLWAKNIQYF. The CDR3 coding sequence is TGTGCCAGCAGCGAACGACTATGGGCCAAAAACATTCAGTACTTC. The V gene is TRBV5-6, the J gene TRBJ2-4, with D possibly TRBD2 on 5 matching bases. There are 15 residues in the CDR3. The V gene's germline CDR1 is SGHDT and CDR2 YYEEEE. Trimming cost V 4 bases and J 1 base, with 12 bases left between them.

This clonotype turned up a few times. The rearrangement joins TRBV2 to TRBJ2-5; TRBD1 is a possible D gene (6 bases). Deletions cut 7 bases from V and 2 bases from J, with 11 bases between. CDR1 and CDR2 (germline): SNHLY, FYNNEI. There are 13 residues in the CDR3. The CDR3 protein is CASKGHEQETQYF. CDR3 bases: TGTGCCAGCAAGGGACACGAGCAAGAGACCCAGTACTTC. Drawing the rest from reference TRBV2 and TRBJ2-5, the complete variable domain is EPEVTQTPSHQVTQMGQEVILRCVPISNHLYFYWYRQILGQKVEFLVSFYNNEISEKSEIFDDQFSVERPDGSNFTLKIRSTKLEDSAMYFCASKGHEQETQYFGPGTRLLVL.

This clonotype was seen many times. The rearrangement joins TRBV6-1 to TRBJ1-6, with TRBD1 as a possible D gene (5 bases). Between the trimmed V and J ends, which lost 3 bases and 10 bases, there was a span of 16 bases. The germline V gene has CDR1 MNHNS and CDR2 SASEGT. The CDR3 has 15 residues. The CDR3 DNA reads as TGTGCCAGCAGTGAGGGGGACCAGGGAGGATCACCCCTCCACTTT. Amino acids: CASSEGDQGGSPLHF.

This clonotype has at least ten counts. This chain connects TRBV9 to TRBJ1-6; no reliable D call. Per the germline V gene, CDR1 is SGDLS and CDR2 is YYNGEE. The CDR3 covers 17 residues. The V end was cut by 0 bases, the J end by 0 bases, with 10 bases between. CDR3 amino acids: CASSVASESSYNSPLHF. The DNA for the CDR3 is TGTGCCAGCAGCGTAGCTTCGGAGAGCTCCTATAATTCACCCCTCCACTTT.

This clonotype came up many times. The chain uses TRBV5-1 and TRBJ1-5; 9 bases fit TRBD1. This CDR3 contains 13 residues. V shed 4 bases, J shed 10 bases, and the junction held 6 bases outside the gene matches. Germline lookup yields CDR1 SGHRS and CDR2 YFSETQ. CDR3 DNA: TGCGCCAGCAGCGAGGACAGGGGTGGCCCCCAGCATTTT. It yields the protein CASSEDRGGPQHF.

This clonotype was detected many times. V and J are TRBV10-3 and TRBJ2-7, with 9 bases lining up with TRBD2. V lost 8 bases, J lost 0 bases, and 5 bases stayed unmatched. The germline V gene encodes CDR1 ENHRY and CDR2 SYGVKD. The CDR3 loop spans 14 amino acids. As DNA, the CDR3 is TGTGCCATCGGGGCGGGAGGGAGCTCCTACGAGCAGTACGTC. Protein product: CAIGAGGSSYEQYV.

This clonotype has ten or more counts. The V gene is TRBV7-9, the J gene TRBJ2-3; no clear D gene. The CDR3 sequence is 15 residues long. The germline CDR1 and CDR2 sequences are SEHNR and FQNEAQ (reference sequence). Trimming removed 4 bases at V and 0 bases at J, with 11 bases between. The CDR3 spells CASSSHSPSTDTQYF. DNA of the CDR3: TGTGCCAGCAGCTCCCACTCTCCTAGCACAGATACGCAGTATTTT.

This clonotype was detected ten times or more. V gene TRBV7-9 combines with J gene TRBJ1-5; no definite D call. Between the trimmed V and J ends, which lost 2 bases and 1 base, there was a span of 9 bases. The CDR3 is 15 residues long. Germline V CDR1 and CDR2: SEHNR, FQNEAQ (reference sequence). CDR3 loop: CASSLPGGSNQPQHF. DNA for the CDR3: TGTGCCAGCAGCTTACCGGGTGGGAGCAATCAGCCCCAGCATTTT.

Here the CDR3 DNA reads TGCAGTGCCCTAATCGTAGCGGGAGGGCCCATCGCAGATACGCAGTATTTT. Translated, it gives CSALIVAGGPIADTQYF. The J gene is TRBJ2-3, the V gene TRBV20-1, with TRBD2 identical over 11 bases. Germline CDR1 is DFQATT and CDR2 is SNEGSKA (reference sequence). The ends lost 6 bases at V and 4 bases at J; junction bases unmatched: 15. The CDR3 spans 17 residues.

This clonotype was picked up a small number of times. The J gene is TRBJ2-7, the V gene TRBV7-9, with D possibly being TRBD2 (5 bases). The CDR3 covers 15 residues. With 1 base removed from V and 2 bases from J, the gap between germline ends came to 12 bases. Germline CDR1 reads SEHNR; CDR2 reads FQNEAQ (reference sequence). CDR3 sequence reads: CASSLGGGPTYEQYF. The CDR3 DNA reads TGTGCCAGCAGCTTAGGAGGCGGGCCGACCTACGAGCAGTACTTC.

The chain is built from TRBV11-3 and TRBJ2-4; D is tentatively TRBD1 or TRBD2 (5 bases each). CDR3 length equals 16 residues. With 5 bases removed from V and 1 base from J, the gap between germline ends came to 15 bases. Germline loops: CDR1 SGHNT, CDR2 YENEEA. The CDR3 loop reads CASSPVGVEAKNIQYF. The CDR3 DNA sequence: TGTGCCAGCAGCCCCGTGGGGGTAGAGGCCAAAAACATTCAGTACTTC.

This clonotype was recorded at least ten times. The V gene is TRBV12-3 or TRBV12-4, the J gene TRBJ1-4; D gene unclear. V lost 3 bases and J 7 bases, leaving 12 bases between the germline ends. This CDR3 contains 14 residues. The DNA of the CDR3 is TGTGCCAGCAGTTTTCTGTCGGTCAGTGAAAAACTGTTTTTT. This gives the protein CASSFLSVSEKLFF.

This clonotype was counted ten times or more. The V call is TRBV24-1, the J call TRBJ2-6; no firm D call. The V end lost 5 bases, the J end lost 2 bases, and 9 bases lay between the germline ends. The CDR3 has 15 residues. Germline-derived CDR1 and CDR2 are KGHDR and SFDVKD. CDR3 DNA sequence: TGTGCCACCAGTGGCAGTGGTACTGGGGCCAACGTCCTGACTTTC. Encoded protein: CATSGSGTGANVLTF.